This TCR beta chain was documented in a study of T cell responses to AZD1222 COVID-19 vaccine. Whole-study results and caveats: Just 5 to 7 AZD1222 recipients were seropositive at baseline. CD4 TCRs covered the whole spike, strongest at regions 160-218 and 743-854.

Clones were read by immunoSEQ multiplex PCR, and TCRdb kept only the in-frame ones, dropping some. The table has more than 120,000 clones, just over 85% seen once. As to this clone: Antigen unknown.

Germline CDR1 reads KGHSH; CDR2 reads LQKENI. There are 16 residues in the CDR3. With V trimmed by 0 bases and J by 6 bases, 7 bases remained unmatched. The sequencing here drew on peripheral blood, taken 28 days after the second AZD1222 dose. This sequence joins TRBV18 and TRBJ1-4, with 7 bases aligning to TRBD1. The receptor's source is an adult who received the AZD1222 COVID-19 vaccine. CDR3 DNA: TGTGCCAGCTCACCACCGATTTCCAGGGGGGATGAAAAACTGTTTTTT. Translating it yields CASSPPISRGDEKLFF.